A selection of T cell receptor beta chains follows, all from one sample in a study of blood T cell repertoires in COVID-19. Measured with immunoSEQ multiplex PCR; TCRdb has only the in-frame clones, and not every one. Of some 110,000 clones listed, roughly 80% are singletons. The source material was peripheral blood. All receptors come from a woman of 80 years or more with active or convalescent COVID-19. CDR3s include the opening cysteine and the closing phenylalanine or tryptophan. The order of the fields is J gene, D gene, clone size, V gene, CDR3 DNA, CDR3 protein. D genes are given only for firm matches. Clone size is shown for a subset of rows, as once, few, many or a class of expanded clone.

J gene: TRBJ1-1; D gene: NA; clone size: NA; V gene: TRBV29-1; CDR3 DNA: TGCAGCGTTGCAGGGGATGTCACTGAAGCTTTCTTT; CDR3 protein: CSVAGDVTEAFF
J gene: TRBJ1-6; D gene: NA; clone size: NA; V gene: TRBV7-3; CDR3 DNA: TGTGCCAGCAGCTTAATGACCGCGGAAGTACCCCTCCACTTT; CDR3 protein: CASSLMTAEVPLHF
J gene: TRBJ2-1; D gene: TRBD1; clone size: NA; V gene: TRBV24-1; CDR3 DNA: TGTGCCACCAGTGATCCGGGACAGGGTTTTAATGAGCAGTTCTTC; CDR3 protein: CATSDPGQGFNEQFF
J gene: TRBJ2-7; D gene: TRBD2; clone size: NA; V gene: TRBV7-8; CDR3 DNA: TGTGCCAGCAGCTTTTCCACTCGGACTAGCGGGAGAGGCGGCGATGAGCAGTACTTC; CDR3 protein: CASSFSTRTSGRGGDEQYF
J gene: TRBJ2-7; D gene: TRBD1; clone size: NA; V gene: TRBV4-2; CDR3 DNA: TGTGCCAGCAGCCAAGAACAGGGGTCCGCCTACGAGCAGTACTTC; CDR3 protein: CASSQEQGSAYEQYF
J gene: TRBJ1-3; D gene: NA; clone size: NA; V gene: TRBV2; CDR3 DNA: TGTGCCAGCAGTCAGGAAGTCGGCAGCGGAAACACCATATATTTT; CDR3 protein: CASSQEVGSGNTIYF
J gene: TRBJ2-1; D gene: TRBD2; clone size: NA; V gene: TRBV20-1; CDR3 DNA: TGCAGTGCTAGTCTAGCGGGATACAATGAGCAGTTCTTC; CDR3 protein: CSASLAGYNEQFF
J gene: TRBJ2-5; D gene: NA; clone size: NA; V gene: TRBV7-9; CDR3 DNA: TGTGCCAGCAGCTTTCACTCGGGGTGGGAGACCCAGTACTTC; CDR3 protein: CASSFHSGWETQYF
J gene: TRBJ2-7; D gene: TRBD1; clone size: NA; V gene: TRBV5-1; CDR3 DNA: TGCGCCAGCAGCACAGGACAGGAGGTGCAGTACTTC; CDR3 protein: CASSTGQEVQYF
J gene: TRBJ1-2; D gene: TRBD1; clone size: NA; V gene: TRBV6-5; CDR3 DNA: TGTGCCAGCAGTAGGACAGGGGGCTGGGGCTACACCTTC; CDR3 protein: CASSRTGGWGYTF
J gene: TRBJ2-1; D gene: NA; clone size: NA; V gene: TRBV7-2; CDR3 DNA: TGTGCCAGCAGCCCTGACAGGTTCTCGAAGAATGAGCAGTTCTTC; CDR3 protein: CASSPDRFSKNEQFF
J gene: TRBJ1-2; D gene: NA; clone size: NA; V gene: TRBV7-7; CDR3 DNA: TGTGCTAGCAGCTTAAAACAGGGTTCCTATGGCTACACCTTC; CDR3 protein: CASSLKQGSYGYTF
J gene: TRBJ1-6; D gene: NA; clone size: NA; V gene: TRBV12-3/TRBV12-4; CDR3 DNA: TGTGCCAGCAGTCAGGGATCCTATTCACCCCTCCACTTT; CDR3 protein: CASSQGSYSPLHF
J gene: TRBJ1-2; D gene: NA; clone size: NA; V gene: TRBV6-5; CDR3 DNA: TGTGCCAGCGCTACAGGTGATTTTAACTATGGCTACACCTTC; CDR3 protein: CASATGDFNYGYTF
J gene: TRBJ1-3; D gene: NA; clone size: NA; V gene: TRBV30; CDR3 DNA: TGTGCCTGGAGTGGGCGGGACGGCTACTCTGGAAACACCATATATTTT; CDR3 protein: CAWSGRDGYSGNTIYF
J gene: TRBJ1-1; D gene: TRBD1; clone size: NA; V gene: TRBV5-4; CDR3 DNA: TGTGCCAGCAGCCTGCTGTGGACAGGGACGAACACTGAAGCTTTCTTT; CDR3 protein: CASSLLWTGTNTEAFF
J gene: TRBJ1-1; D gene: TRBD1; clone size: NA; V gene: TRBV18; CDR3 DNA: TGTGCCAGCTCACACAGGACAGGCGAGAACACTGAAGCTTTCTTT; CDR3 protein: CASSHRTGENTEAFF
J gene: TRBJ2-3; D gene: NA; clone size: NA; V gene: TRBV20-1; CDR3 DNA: TGCAGTGCTAGTGGTGGCGGCAGCACAGATACGCAGTATTTT; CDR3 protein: CSASGGGSTDTQYF
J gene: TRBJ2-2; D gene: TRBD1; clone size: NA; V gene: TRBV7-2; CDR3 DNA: TGTGCCAGCAGCTTTGACAGGGACACCGGGGAGCTGTTTTTT; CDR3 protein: CASSFDRDTGELFF
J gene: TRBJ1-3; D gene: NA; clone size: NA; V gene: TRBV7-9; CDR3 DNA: TGTGCCAGCAGCTCGACAGGCACCATCTCTGGAAACACCATATATTTT; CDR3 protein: CASSSTGTISGNTIYF
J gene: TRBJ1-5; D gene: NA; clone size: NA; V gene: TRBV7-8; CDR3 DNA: TGTGCCAGCAGCTCGCAGGGTTGGGGTCAGCCCCAGCATTTT; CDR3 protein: CASSSQGWGQPQHF
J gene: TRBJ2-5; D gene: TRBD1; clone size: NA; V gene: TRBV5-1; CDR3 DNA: TGCGCCAGCAGCTCCGGGACAGACAAACCCCAAGAGACCCAGTACTTC; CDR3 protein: CASSSGTDKPQETQYF
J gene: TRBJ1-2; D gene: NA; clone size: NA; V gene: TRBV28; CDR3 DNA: TGTGCCAGCAGTTTAGGAGGGAGGTCGGATGGCTACACCTTC; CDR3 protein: CASSLGGRSDGYTF
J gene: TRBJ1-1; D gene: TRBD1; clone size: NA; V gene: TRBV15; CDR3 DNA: TGTGCCACCAGCATAGGGGGCATGAACACTGAAGCTTTCTTT; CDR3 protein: CATSIGGMNTEAFF
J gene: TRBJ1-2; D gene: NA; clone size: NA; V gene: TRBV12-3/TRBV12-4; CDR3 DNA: TGTGCCAGCAGGGGAGACGGACTCTATGGCTACACCTTC; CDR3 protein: CASRGDGLYGYTF
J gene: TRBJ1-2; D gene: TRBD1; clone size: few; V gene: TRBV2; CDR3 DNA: TGTGCCAGCCGGGACAGGGCAGGGTATGGCTACACCTTC; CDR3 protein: CASRDRAGYGYTF